What follows are 18 T cell receptor beta chains derived from one specimen sequenced in a study of blood T cell repertoires in COVID-19. Clones were read by immunoSEQ multiplex PCR, and TCRdb kept only the in-frame ones, dropping some. The sample includes over 50,000 clones, around 82% of them seen just once. Sequencing input: peripheral blood. The receptor source for this set is a man aged 55 to 70 with COVID-19, enrolled during active disease.

V gene TRBV27 combines with J gene TRBJ2-7; D is perhaps TRBD2 (5 bases). The CDR3 loop spans 16 amino acids. CDR1 is MNHEY and CDR2 is SMNVEV in the germline V gene (reference sequence). Trimming removed 5 bases from V and 0 bases from J, with 17 bases in between. CDR3 amino acids: CASSLTPGGLSYEQYF. The CDR3, as DNA: TGTGCCAGCAGTCTAACTCCCGGCGGACTCTCCTACGAGCAGTACTTC.

The V and J genes are TRBV11-2 and TRBJ1-1; 7 bases fit TRBD1. From germline, CDR1 is SGHAT and CDR2 FQNNGV. V lost 1 base, J lost 2 bases, and 10 bases stayed unmatched. The CDR3 runs 17 residues. CDR3 region: CASSLATGVALNTEAFF. CDR3 sequence (DNA): TGTGCCAGCAGCTTAGCTACAGGGGTTGCGTTAAACACTGAAGCTTTCTTT.

The chain is built from TRBV10-3 and TRBJ1-5; possible D gene TRBD1, 6 bases. CDR3 length: 16 amino acids. Germline-derived CDR1 and CDR2 are ENHRY and SYGVKD. The V end was cut by 5 bases, the J end by 3 bases, with 17 bases between. The CDR3 reads CAISLSTGQNNQPQHF. CDR3 DNA: TGTGCCATCAGTTTGTCCACGGGACAAAACAATCAGCCCCAGCATTTT.

This chain joins TRBV19 and TRBJ1-5; the D gene is possibly TRBD1 (6 bases). Germline lookup yields CDR1 LNHDA and CDR2 SQIVND (reference sequence). The CDR3 is made up of 15 amino acids. Trimming removed 6 bases at V and 4 bases at J, with 16 bases between. The chain's CDR3 is CASSPILGQNQPQHF. In DNA, the CDR3 is TGTGCCAGTAGCCCGATACTTGGACAGAATCAGCCCCAGCATTTT.

This clone was detected once. The V and J genes are TRBV10-3 and TRBJ1-1; possible D gene TRBD1, 5 bases. The CDR3 contains 15 residues. V was pared by 0 bases and J by 3 bases, with 11 bases between. Germline-derived CDR1 and CDR2 are ENHRY and SYGVKD. The CDR3 region is CAISESRRGDTEAFF. The CDR3 coding sequence is TGTGCCATCAGTGAGTCGAGGCGGGGGGACACTGAAGCTTTCTTT.

The chain uses TRBV6-5 and TRBJ2-6; D may be TRBD1 (5 bases). The CDR3 spans 15 residues. Germline CDR1 is MNHEY and CDR2 is SVGAGI. Trimming took 7 bases from V and 0 from J, leaving 10 bases between them. CDR3 protein: CASTPQGSGANVLTF. In DNA form, the CDR3 reads TGTGCCAGCACCCCCCAGGGCTCTGGGGCCAACGTCCTGACTTTC.

The chain carries TRBV4-1 and TRBJ2-5; D may be TRBD1 (6 bases). The CDR3 is 16 amino acids. The V and J ends lost 11 bases and 3 bases respectively, with 25 bases between them. CDR1 and CDR2 (germline): MGHRA, YSYEKL. CDR3 in amino acids: CASSRLGDIQKETQYF. The CDR3 nucleotides are TGCGCCTCCAGCCGGCTCGGGGACATTCAAAAAGAGACCCAGTACTTC.

In this sample, this clone turned up once. The chain carries TRBV11-3 and TRBJ2-4; weak D call: TRBD1 (7 bases). This CDR3 spans 13 amino acids. V lost 5 bases and J lost 7, with 12 bases in between. Germline lookup yields CDR1 SGHNT and CDR2 YENEEA. The chain's CDR3 is CASSPQGGNIQYF. The CDR3 bases are TGTGCCAGCAGCCCTCAGGGGGGCAACATTCAGTACTTC.

This chain links TRBV18 with TRBJ1-1; D gene uncertain. Trimming stripped 4 bases from V and 2 bases from J, with 5 bases between. The CDR3 is 12 amino acids. Germline V gene sequence: CDR1 KGHSH, CDR2 LQKENI. DNA of the CDR3: TGTGCCAGCTCACAACTTAACACTGAAGCTTTCTTT. It yields the protein CASSQLNTEAFF.

The chain has TRBV7-6 and TRBJ1-6; TRBD1 matches at 10 bases. The CDR3 sequence is 18 residues long. The V gene's germline CDR1 is SGHVS and CDR2 FNYEAQ. The ends lost 5 bases at V and 7 bases at J; junction bases unmatched: 14. The CDR3 here is CASSAPRDRGVKNSPLHF. The CDR3 DNA follows: TGTGCCAGCAGCGCTCCCAGGGACAGGGGTGTGAAGAATTCACCCCTCCACTTT.

The chain carries TRBV5-1 and TRBJ1-5, with D hard to call. This CDR3 is 14 amino acids long. V lost 4 bases and J 4 bases, leaving 12 bases between the germline ends. Germline lookup yields CDR1 SGHRS and CDR2 YFSETQ. The CDR3 nucleotides are TGCGCCAGCAGCGAAGAAAGCATGAATCAGCCCCAGCATTTT. It specifies CASSEESMNQPQHF.

The chain has TRBV15 and TRBJ1-1; D uncertain. Trimming took 0 bases from V and 4 from J, leaving 6 bases between them. Germline V CDR1 and CDR2: LNHNV, YYDKDF (reference sequence). This CDR3 has 13 residues. The CDR3 loop is CATSRDPLTEAFF. The CDR3 nucleotides are TGTGCCACCAGCAGAGATCCACTCACTGAAGCTTTCTTT.

This chain joins TRBV9 and TRBJ2-5; weak D call: TRBD2 (7 bases). V was clipped by 7 bases and J by 5 bases, with 18 bases between them. The CDR3 spans 14 residues. Germline loops: CDR1 SGDLS, CDR2 YYNGEE. Here the CDR3 reads CASGRAEGGETQYF. The CDR3 DNA reads as TGTGCCAGCGGGAGGGCGGAGGGGGGGGAGACCCAGTACTTC.

V usage is TRBV18 and J usage is TRBJ2-4, with a possible D match to TRBD2 (6 bases). The CDR3 spans 14 residues. The V and J ends lost 6 bases and 6 bases respectively, with 15 bases between them. Germline CDR1 is KGHSH and CDR2 is LQKENI. The CDR3 DNA sequence: TGTGCCAGCTCCACCTCGGGGGATCTAAACATTCAGTACTTC. This gives the protein CASSTSGDLNIQYF.

This clone turned up a few times. The chain is built from TRBV6-5 and TRBJ2-7; 9 bases are shared with TRBD2. The CDR3 covers 15 residues. Germline V gene lookup returns CDR1 MNHEY and CDR2 SVGAGI. The J segment lost 7 bases and the V segment lost 7 bases, leaving 14 bases of the junction unmatched. CDR3 sequence (DNA): TGTGCCAGCACCACACGGAGCGGGAGGCCGGGAGAGCAGTACTTC. As protein: CASTTRSGRPGEQYF.

The chain links TRBV6-5 to TRBJ1-4; no definite D call. The V gene's germline CDR1 is MNHEY and CDR2 SVGAGI. The CDR3 length is 14 residues. Trimming removed 4 bases from V and 4 bases from J, with 10 bases in between. For the CDR3, the DNA is TGTGCCAGCAGTTCCTCTCGGTTTAATGAAAAACTGTTTTTT. Its protein product is CASSSSRFNEKLFF.

The chain joins TRBV6-5 to TRBJ1-2; TRBD1 matches at 7 bases. The V segment lost 2 bases and the J segment 8 bases; nucleotides outside the gene matches: 5. The CDR3 is made up of 13 amino acids. The germline V gene has CDR1 MNHEY and CDR2 SVGAGI. The CDR3 DNA is TGTGCCAGCAGTTACCCAGGGGGACGAGGCTACACCTTC. Residues: CASSYPGGRGYTF.

The V and J genes are TRBV5-1 and TRBJ2-4; 7 bases fit TRBD1. CDR1 SGHRS and CDR2 YFSETQ come from the germline V gene. V was clipped by 4 bases and J by 1 base; unmatched bases: 8. CDR3 length: 16 residues. The CDR3 loop reads CASSPQGTLAKNIQYF. The DNA for the CDR3 is TGCGCCAGCAGCCCACAGGGGACCTTGGCCAAAAACATTCAGTACTTC.